The clone carrying this T cell receptor beta chain was seen only a few times. A junction end diverges from the germline sequence, so it may reflect a read error. This specimen comes from a study of blood T cell repertoires in COVID-19. For the study at large: Acute-phase and convalescent COVID-19 samples originated in the United States, Italy and Spain. The cDNA or gDNA used as material had been derived from T cells, B-cell-depleted T cells, or PBMCs.

The CDR3 runs 13 residues. Germline V CDR1 and CDR2: LNHNV, YYDKDF (reference sequence). Methods used by the authors: Reference gene primer amplification gave nucleated cell count estimates. Only in-frame clones appear in the TCRdb table, and some are missing; sequencing was by immunoSEQ multiplex PCR. For V, J and clone size, that table is used; D and trimming come from the DNA. The sample carries fewer than 30,000 clones, roughly 70% recorded once. Sequencing used peripheral blood. This clonotype was obtained from a man in his 60s with active or convalescent COVID-19. The rearrangement uses TRBV15 and TRBJ2-7; possibly TRBD2 for D (5 bases). CDR3 loop: CATSRVRESERYF. CDR3 DNA sequence: TGTGCCACCAGCAGAGTACGGGAATCTGAGCGGTACTTC.